These 29 T cell receptor beta chains were all obtained from the same sample, sequenced in a study of Tregs in tolerant kidney transplant recipients. The assay was immunoSEQ multiplex PCR, and TCRdb's table has in-frame clones only and misses some. Seen here are about 120,000 clones, roughly 92% observed once, and the top ten hold more than 0.45%. The sequencing input was CD4+ T cells from blood. The receptors come from a human donor in good health.

The V call is TRBV12-5, the J call TRBJ2-3, with D hard to call. The ends were cut back, 6 bases at V and 2 bases at J, with 9 bases in the middle. This CDR3 spans 13 amino acids. The germline V gene has CDR1 LGHNT and CDR2 FRNRAP. The DNA of the CDR3 is TGTGCTAGTGGAGTCAAACCCACAGATACGCAGTATTTT. Translation gives CASGVKPTDTQYF.

The chain couples TRBV7-9 to TRBJ2-3; 12 bases are shared with TRBD2. V was clipped by 3 bases and J by 5 bases; unmatched bases: 9. The length of the CDR3 is 17 residues. The V gene's germline CDR1 is SEHNR and CDR2 FQNEAQ (reference sequence). Here the CDR3 DNA reads TGTGCCAGCAGCTTTTATAAGACTAGCGGGAGTTTAGATACGCAGTATTTT. It specifies CASSFYKTSGSLDTQYF.

This clone appeared once. The chain carries TRBV7-2 and TRBJ1-2; 7 bases are shared with TRBD1. The trim removed 4 bases at V and 5 bases at J, leaving 7 bases unmatched. The CDR3 loop spans 14 amino acids. Per the germline V gene, CDR1 is SGHTA and CDR2 is FQGNSA. CDR3 DNA sequence: TGTGCCAGCAGCTCGCACAGGGGCCTGTATGGCTACACCTTC. Translated, it gives CASSSHRGLYGYTF.

The chain carries TRBV19 and TRBJ1-1; possibly TRBD1 for D (6 bases). The CDR3 consists of 14 residues. From germline, CDR1 is LNHDA and CDR2 SQIVND (reference sequence). Trimming took 0 bases from V and 1 from J, leaving 6 bases between them. CDR3 coding DNA: TGTGCCAGTAGTATAGACAGGGGGAACACTGAAGCTTTCTTT. This gives the protein CASSIDRGNTEAFF.

The gene calls are TRBV11-3 and TRBJ2-1, with 10 bases aligning to TRBD2. Germline assignment: CDR1 SGHNT and CDR2 YENEEA. This CDR3 comprises 16 residues. The V gene end was trimmed by 1 base and the J gene end by 10 bases; junction bases not matched to a gene: 10. CDR3 nucleotides: TGTGCCAGCAGCTTAGGAGCCAGCGGGGGGGCCCAAGAGCAGTTCTTC. This translates into CASSLGASGGAQEQFF.

The chain combines TRBV5-8 with TRBJ2-2; 8 bases map to TRBD1. This CDR3 contains 15 residues. V lost 4 bases and J lost 4; bases outside the gene matches: 6. Germline lookup yields CDR1 SGHTS and CDR2 YDEGEE. The DNA of the CDR3 is TGTGCCAGCAGCAGGACAGGGTCGGGCACCGGGGAGCTGTTTTTT. Amino acid sequence: CASSRTGSGTGELFF.

In its sample, this clone was seen a few times. This sequence joins TRBV5-1 and TRBJ1-2; TRBD1 agrees at 7 bases. CDR1 and CDR2 (germline): SGHRS, YFSETQ. J gave up 4 bases and V 3 bases, and 9 bases lay outside the gene matches. This CDR3 is 15 amino acids long. The CDR3 loop is CASSSQPGTVYGYTF. As DNA, the CDR3 is TGCGCCAGCAGCTCGCAACCCGGGACAGTCTATGGCTACACCTTC. Complete variable domain (other parts from reference TRBV5-1 and TRBJ1-2): KAGVTQTPRYLIKTRGQQVTLSCSPISGHRSVSWYQQTPGQGLQFLFEYFSETQRNKGNFPGRFSGRQFSNSRSEMNVSTLELGDSALYLCASSSQPGTVYGYTFGSGTRLTVV.

The gene calls are TRBV29-1 and TRBJ1-1; 9 nucleotides agree with TRBD1. This CDR3 spans 14 amino acids. From germline, CDR1 is SQVTM and CDR2 ANQGSEA. Losses at the gene ends were 7 bases for V and 2 bases for J; bases not matched to a gene: 8. The chain's CDR3 is CSGSYRGRNTEAFF. As DNA, the CDR3 is TGCAGCGGTTCCTACAGGGGGCGAAACACTGAAGCTTTCTTT.

The chain employs TRBV27 and TRBJ1-5; perhaps TRBD1 as D (6 bases). The CDR3 is 15 amino acids. The V gene's germline CDR1 is MNHEY and CDR2 SMNVEV (reference sequence). Trimming cost V 7 bases and J 4 bases, with 17 bases left between them. The CDR3 reads CASKGFAGENQPQHF. CDR3 sequence (DNA): TGTGCCAGCAAGGGTTTCGCAGGGGAGAATCAGCCCCAGCATTTT.

The V and J genes are TRBV5-6 and TRBJ1-1; D uncertain. This CDR3 is 15 amino acids long. Looked up from germline, CDR1 is SGHDT and CDR2 is YYEEEE. V lost 1 base and J lost 1, with 11 bases in between. The DNA of the CDR3 is TGTGCCAGCAGCTTGAACGTAGGATGGAACACTGAAGCTTTCTTT. Translation: CASSLNVGWNTEAFF.

The chain combines TRBV7-2 with TRBJ2-7; D is tentatively TRBD1 or TRBD2 (5 bases each). This CDR3 has 15 residues. Germline V lookup: CDR1 SGHTA, CDR2 FQGNSA. The V and J ends lost 4 bases and 7 bases respectively, with 20 bases between them. The CDR3 sequence is CASSSGTTNPQEQYF. The CDR3 DNA sequence: TGTGCCAGCAGCTCCGGGACGACTAATCCCCAAGAGCAGTACTTC. The full variable domain, its missing parts supplied by reference TRBV7-2 and TRBJ2-7, is GAGVSQSPSNKVTEKGKDVELRCDPISGHTALYWYRQSLGQGLEFLIYFQGNSAPDKSGLPSDRFSAERTGGSVSTLTIQRTQQEDSAVYLCASSSGTTNPQEQYFGPGTRLTVT.

The J gene is TRBJ1-3, the V gene TRBV19, with a tentative D call TRBD1 (6 bases). Germline lookup yields CDR1 LNHDA and CDR2 SQIVND (reference sequence). CDR3 length: 14 residues. Trimming stripped 3 bases from V and 2 bases from J, with 8 bases between. Here the CDR3 reads CASSISGAGNTIYF. The CDR3 coding sequence is TGTGCCAGTAGTATCTCAGGGGCTGGAAACACCATATATTTT. The full variable domain, its missing parts supplied by reference TRBV19 and TRBJ1-3, is DGGITQSPKYLFRKEGQNVTLSCEQNLNHDAMYWYRQDPGQGLRLIYYSQIVNDFQKGDIAEGYSVSREKKESFPLTVTSAQKNPTAFYLCASSISGAGNTIYFGEGSWLTVV.

This chain connects TRBV5-1 to TRBJ2-3, with TRBD1 matching over 7 bases. Trimming at V came to 0 bases and at J to 8 bases, leaving 9 bases not matched to a gene. In germline, CDR1 is SGHRS, CDR2 YFSETQ. CDR3 length equals 15 residues. CDR3 in DNA: TGCGCCAGCAGCTTGGGGGGGACAGACGAGGGTACGCAGTATTTT. Amino acid sequence: CASSLGGTDEGTQYF.

This clone has a single count. The rearrangement links TRBV5-1 to TRBJ1-5; 7 nucleotides match TRBD1. This CDR3 is 14 amino acids long. Germline assignment: CDR1 SGHRS and CDR2 YFSETQ. J was trimmed by 2 bases and V by 3 bases; bases with no gene match: 2. CDR3 sequence reads: CASSSTGGNQPQHF. The CDR3 DNA follows: TGCGCCAGCAGCTCAACAGGGGGCAATCAGCCCCAGCATTTT.

The chain recombines TRBV15 with TRBJ2-1, with no clear D. The CDR3 spans 16 residues. The ends were cut back, 3 bases at V and 4 bases at J, with 16 bases in the middle. Germline V gene lookup returns CDR1 LNHNV and CDR2 YYDKDF (reference sequence). CDR3 residues: CATSSRSFTPYNEQFF. The CDR3 region has the DNA TGTGCCACCAGCAGCAGAAGTTTTACCCCTTACAATGAGCAGTTCTTC.

The CDR3 DNA is TGTGCCAGCAGCTTACTCGGGAGTGCCTACAATGAGCAGTTCTTC. Encoded protein: CASSLLGSAYNEQFF. This rearrangement joins TRBV7-2 to TRBJ2-1; TRBD2 might be the D (6 bases). From germline, CDR1 is SGHTA and CDR2 FQGNSA. The CDR3 runs 15 residues. V lost 2 bases and J 2 bases, leaving 10 bases between the germline ends.

This chain joins TRBV19 and TRBJ2-1; D possibly corresponds to TRBD2 (6 bases). The germline CDR1 and CDR2 sequences are LNHDA and SQIVND (reference sequence). This CDR3 contains 14 residues. V was pared by 4 bases and J by 7 bases, with 14 bases between. CDR3 sequence reads: CASSRGVAGNEQFF. In DNA, the CDR3 is TGTGCCAGTAGTAGGGGGGTAGCTGGGAATGAGCAGTTCTTC.

V gene TRBV5-6 combines with J gene TRBJ2-7; either TRBD1 or TRBD2 may fit D (8 bases each). The V and J ends lost 6 bases and 5 bases respectively, with 21 bases between them. The CDR3 has 15 residues. The V gene's germline CDR1 is SGHDT and CDR2 YYEEEE. In DNA, the CDR3 is TGTGCCAGCAATGGCGGGGGGACAGGTATCCACGAGCAGTACTTC. Translated, it gives CASNGGGTGIHEQYF. Looking up the rest from reference TRBV5-6 and TRBJ2-7 gives the full variable domain: DAGVTQSPTHLIKTRGQQVTLRCSPKSGHDTVSWYQQALGQGPQFIFQYYEEEERQRGNFPDRFSGHQFPNYSSELNVNALLLGDSALYLCASNGGGTGIHEQYFGPGTRLTVT.

The rearrangement uses TRBV4-2 and TRBJ1-3; maybe TRBD1 (6 bases). Germline V gene data show CDR1 as LGHNA and CDR2 as YNFKEQ. CDR3 length: 14 residues. The V gene lost 5 bases and the J gene lost 1 base, with 9 bases spanning the gap. The DNA for the CDR3 is TGTGCCAGCAGCATCACAGGGTCTGGAAACACCATATATTTT. This sequence encodes CASSITGSGNTIYF.

This rearrangement joins TRBV18 to TRBJ1-2; D is unclear. The length of the CDR3 is 15 residues. The V gene's germline CDR1 is KGHSH and CDR2 LQKENI. V lost 1 base and J 0 bases, leaving 9 bases between the germline ends. The CDR3 loop reads CASSPLREANYGYTF. The CDR3 nucleotides read TGTGCCAGCTCACCACTCCGAGAAGCTAACTATGGCTACACCTTC.

The chain joins TRBV15 to TRBJ1-2; perhaps TRBD1 as D (5 bases). V was trimmed by 5 bases and J by 6 bases, leaving 28 bases between them. Germline CDR1 reads LNHNV; CDR2 reads YYDKDF (reference sequence). The CDR3 spans 18 residues. The CDR3 spells CATSAQPGLPGGGNGYTF. The CDR3 DNA sequence: TGTGCCACCAGCGCGCAACCGGGACTGCCCGGCGGAGGGAATGGCTACACCTTC.

The V and J genes are TRBV4-2 and TRBJ2-5; D gene ambiguous. The CDR3 sequence is 14 residues long. Deletions cut 2 bases from V and 5 bases from J, with 12 bases between. Germline V gives CDR1 LGHNA, CDR2 YNFKEQ. The CDR3 is CASSQRTTAETQYF. CDR3 DNA: TGTGCCAGCAGCCAACGGACCACAGCGGAGACCCAGTACTTC.

The chain carries TRBV6-1 and TRBJ1-3, with D tentatively TRBD1 (5 bases). Per the germline V gene, CDR1 is MNHNS and CDR2 is SASEGT. CDR3 length equals 15 residues. V gave up 1 base and J gave up 0 bases, with 7 bases separating them. CDR3 region: CASSEGGGSGNTIYF. The CDR3 bases are TGTGCCAGCAGTGAAGGGGGGGGCTCTGGAAACACCATATATTTT.

DNA for the CDR3: TGTGCCAGCTCACTCGCGACAGTTTCGACTGAAGCTTTCTTT. Protein: CASSLATVSTEAFF. The chain links TRBV18 to TRBJ1-1; possible D gene TRBD1, 5 bases. Trimming pared 4 bases from V and 5 bases from J, leaving 14 bases between. This CDR3 region has 14 residues. The germline CDR1 and CDR2 sequences are KGHSH and LQKENI.

The CDR3 DNA follows: TGTGCCAGCGTTTTGAATGTAGCGGGAGTTTTCAGTGAGCAGTTCTTC. Translation: CASVLNVAGVFSEQFF. This chain uses TRBV7-9 with TRBJ2-1, with TRBD2 matching over 9 bases. With 8 bases clipped from V and 9 bases from J, the junction kept 17 bases outside the gene matches. Germline CDR1 reads SEHNR; CDR2 reads FQNEAQ (reference sequence). This CDR3 region has 16 residues.

The chain is built from TRBV10-3 and TRBJ1-3, with D perhaps matching TRBD1 (6 bases). V dropped 6 bases and J dropped 0 bases, with 12 bases sitting between them. The CDR3 length is 15 residues. Germline V gene data show CDR1 as ENHRY and CDR2 as SYGVKD. The DNA of the CDR3 is TGTGCCATCAGGGAAACAGGGAGCTCTGGAAACACCATATATTTT. Residues: CAIRETGSSGNTIYF.

This rearrangement joins TRBV11-3 to TRBJ2-2; a possible D gene is TRBD2 (5 bases). Per the germline V gene, CDR1 is SGHNT and CDR2 is YENEEA. There are 14 residues in the CDR3. The V gene lost 7 bases and the J gene lost 0 bases, with 9 bases spanning the gap. This chain's CDR3 is CASTPGTNTGELFF. The CDR3 DNA follows: TGTGCCAGCACCCCGGGGACGAACACCGGGGAGCTGTTTTTT.

The V call is TRBV2, the J call TRBJ2-7; D is perhaps TRBD1 (5 bases). CDR3 length: 12 amino acids. Trimming shortened V by 6 bases and J by 3 bases, and 9 bases separated the two germline ends. The germline V gene has CDR1 SNHLY and CDR2 FYNNEI. This chain's CDR3 is CASRDNGYEQYF. The CDR3 DNA reads as TGTGCCAGCAGGGACAATGGCTACGAGCAGTACTTC.

The chain links TRBV30 to TRBJ1-2; D not certain. Trimming left V 3 bases short and J 1 base short, with 3 bases between. The CDR3 spans 11 residues. Germline CDR1 is GTSNPN and CDR2 is SVGIG (reference sequence). The CDR3 sequence: CAWRGNYGYTF. CDR3 sequence (DNA): TGTGCCTGGAGGGGTAACTATGGCTACACCTTC.